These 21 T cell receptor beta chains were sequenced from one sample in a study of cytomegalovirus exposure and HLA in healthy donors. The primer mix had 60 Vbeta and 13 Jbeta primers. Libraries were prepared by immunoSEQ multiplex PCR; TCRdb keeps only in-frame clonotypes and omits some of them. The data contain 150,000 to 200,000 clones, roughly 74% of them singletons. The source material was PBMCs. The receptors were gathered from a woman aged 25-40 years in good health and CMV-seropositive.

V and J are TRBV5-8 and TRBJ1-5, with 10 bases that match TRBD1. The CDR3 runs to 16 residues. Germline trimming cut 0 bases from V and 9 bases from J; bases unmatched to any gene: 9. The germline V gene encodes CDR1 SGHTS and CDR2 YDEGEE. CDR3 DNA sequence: TGTGCCAGCAGCTTGGGACAGGGGGCGTTTGTAGGGCCCCAGCATTTT. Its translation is CASSLGQGAFVGPQHF.

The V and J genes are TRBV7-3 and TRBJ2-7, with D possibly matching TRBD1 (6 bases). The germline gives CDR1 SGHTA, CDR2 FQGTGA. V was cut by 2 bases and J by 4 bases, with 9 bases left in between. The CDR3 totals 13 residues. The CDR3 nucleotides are TGTGCCAGCAGCTTATTGGGGGCATACGAGCAGTACTTC. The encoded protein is CASSLLGAYEQYF.

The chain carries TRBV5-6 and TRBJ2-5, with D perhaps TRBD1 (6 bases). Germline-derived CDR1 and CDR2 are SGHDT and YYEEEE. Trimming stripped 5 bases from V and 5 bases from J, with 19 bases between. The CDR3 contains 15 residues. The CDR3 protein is CASRPQWGRGETQYF. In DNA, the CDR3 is TGTGCCAGCAGACCCCAGTGGGGGCGTGGGGAGACCCAGTACTTC.

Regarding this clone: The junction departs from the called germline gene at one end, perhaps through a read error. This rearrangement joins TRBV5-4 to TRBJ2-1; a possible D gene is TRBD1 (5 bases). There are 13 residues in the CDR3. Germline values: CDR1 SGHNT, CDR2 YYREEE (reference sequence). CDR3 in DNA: TGTGCCAGCGGGGCGCAAGGTTACAATGAGCAGCTCTTC. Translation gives CASGAQGYNEQLF.

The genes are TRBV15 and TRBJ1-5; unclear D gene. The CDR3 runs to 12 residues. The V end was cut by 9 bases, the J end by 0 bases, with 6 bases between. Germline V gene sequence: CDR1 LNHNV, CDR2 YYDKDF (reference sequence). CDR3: CATAISNQPQHF. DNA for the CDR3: TGTGCCACAGCTATTAGCAATCAGCCCCAGCATTTT.

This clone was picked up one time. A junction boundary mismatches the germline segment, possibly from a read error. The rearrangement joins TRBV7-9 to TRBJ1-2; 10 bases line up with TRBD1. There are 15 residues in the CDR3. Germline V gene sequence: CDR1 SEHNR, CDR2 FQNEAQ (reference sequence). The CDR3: CSSSFWTGGVHGYTF. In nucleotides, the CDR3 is TGTTCCAGCAGCTTTTGGACAGGGGGAGTACATGGCTACACCTTC.

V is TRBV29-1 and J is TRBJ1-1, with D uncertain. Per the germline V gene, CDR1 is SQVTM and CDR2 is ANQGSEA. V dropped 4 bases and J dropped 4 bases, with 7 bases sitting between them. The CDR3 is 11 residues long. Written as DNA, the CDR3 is TGCAGCGTTGGCGTCGCCACTGAAGCTTTCTTT. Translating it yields CSVGVATEAFF.

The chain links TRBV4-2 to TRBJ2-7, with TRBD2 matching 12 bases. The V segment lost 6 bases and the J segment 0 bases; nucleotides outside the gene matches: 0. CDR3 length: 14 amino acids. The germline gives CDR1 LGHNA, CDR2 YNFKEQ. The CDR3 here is CASRGLAGSYEQYF. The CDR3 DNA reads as TGTGCCAGCAGGGGACTAGCGGGCTCCTACGAGCAGTACTTC.

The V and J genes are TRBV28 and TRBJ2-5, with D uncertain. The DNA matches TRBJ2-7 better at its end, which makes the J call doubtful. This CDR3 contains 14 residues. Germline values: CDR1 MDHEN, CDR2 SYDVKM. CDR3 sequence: CASSLPLDSTEQYF. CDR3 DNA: TGTGCCAGCAGCCTTCCCCTAGATTCCACCGAGCAGTACTTC.

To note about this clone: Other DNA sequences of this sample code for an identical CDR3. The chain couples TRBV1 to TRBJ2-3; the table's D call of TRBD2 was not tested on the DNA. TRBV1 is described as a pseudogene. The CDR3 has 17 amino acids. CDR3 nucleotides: TGCACCAGCAGCCAAATGACAAAGCGGGGTCGGGTGGATACGCAGTATTTT. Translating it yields CTSSQMTKRGRVDTQYF.

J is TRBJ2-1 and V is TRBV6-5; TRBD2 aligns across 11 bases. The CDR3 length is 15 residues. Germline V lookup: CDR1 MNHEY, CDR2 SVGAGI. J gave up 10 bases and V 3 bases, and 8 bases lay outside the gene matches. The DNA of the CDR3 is TGTGCCAGCAGTTATGTACTAGCGGGAGTACGAGAGCAGTTCTTC. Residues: CASSYVLAGVREQFF.

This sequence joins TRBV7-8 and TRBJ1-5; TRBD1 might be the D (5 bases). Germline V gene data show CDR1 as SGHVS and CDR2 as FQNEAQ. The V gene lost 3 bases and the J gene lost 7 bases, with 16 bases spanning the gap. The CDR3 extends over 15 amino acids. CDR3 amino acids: CASSLVGGGAQPQHF. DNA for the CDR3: TGTGCCAGCAGCTTGGTTGGGGGAGGGGCCCAGCCCCAGCATTTT.

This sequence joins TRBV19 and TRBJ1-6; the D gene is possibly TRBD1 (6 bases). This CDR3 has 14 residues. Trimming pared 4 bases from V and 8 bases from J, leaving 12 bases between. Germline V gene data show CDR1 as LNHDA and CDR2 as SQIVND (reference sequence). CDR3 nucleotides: TGTGCCAGTAGTACGCAGGGGTTGGATTCACCCCTCCACTTT. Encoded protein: CASSTQGLDSPLHF.

The CDR3 protein is CASSLLAGGTGELFF. The CDR3 bases are TGTGCCAGCTCACTCCTAGCGGGAGGTACCGGGGAGCTGTTTTTT. The chain carries TRBV27 and TRBJ2-2, with TRBD2 matching over 11 bases. The CDR3 spans 15 residues. The germline V gene has CDR1 MNHEY and CDR2 SMNVEV (reference sequence). V was clipped by 8 bases and J by 5 bases; unmatched bases: 7.

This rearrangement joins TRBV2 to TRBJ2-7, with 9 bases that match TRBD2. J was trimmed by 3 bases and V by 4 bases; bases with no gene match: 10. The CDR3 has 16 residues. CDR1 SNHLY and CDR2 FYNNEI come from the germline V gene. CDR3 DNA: TGTGCCAGCAGTGGGGTAGCGGGAGTGATAGGCTACGAGCAGTACTTC. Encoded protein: CASSGVAGVIGYEQYF.

This chain's CDR3 is CASSLALAGGDTQYF. The CDR3 DNA follows: TGCGCCAGCAGCTTGGCACTAGCGGGAGGAGATACGCAGTATTTT. V and J are TRBV5-1 and TRBJ2-3; 12 positions match TRBD2. V lost 0 bases, J lost 5 bases, and 1 base stayed unmatched. This CDR3 comprises 15 residues. CDR1 is SGHRS and CDR2 is YFSETQ in the germline V gene.

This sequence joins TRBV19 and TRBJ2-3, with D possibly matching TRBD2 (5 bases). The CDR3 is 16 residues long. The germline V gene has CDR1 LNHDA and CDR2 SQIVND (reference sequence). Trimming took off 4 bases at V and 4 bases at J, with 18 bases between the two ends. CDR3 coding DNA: TGTGCCAGTAGTACTCGAGCGGCTATGCGGGCAGATACGCAGTATTTT. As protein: CASSTRAAMRADTQYF.

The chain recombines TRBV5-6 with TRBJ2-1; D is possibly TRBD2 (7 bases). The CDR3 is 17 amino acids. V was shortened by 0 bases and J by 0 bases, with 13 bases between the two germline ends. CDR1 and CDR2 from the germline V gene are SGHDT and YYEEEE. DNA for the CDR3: TGTGCCAGCAGCTTGGCGGGGGGCGGTTACTCCTACAATGAGCAGTTCTTC. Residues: CASSLAGGGYSYNEQFF.

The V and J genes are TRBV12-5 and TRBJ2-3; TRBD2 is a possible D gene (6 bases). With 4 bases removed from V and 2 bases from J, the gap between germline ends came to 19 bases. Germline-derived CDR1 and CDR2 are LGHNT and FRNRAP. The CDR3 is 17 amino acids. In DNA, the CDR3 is TGTGCTAGTGGTTATGGGGAGGCGGAGTTCCCCACAGATACGCAGTATTTT. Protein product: CASGYGEAEFPTDTQYF.

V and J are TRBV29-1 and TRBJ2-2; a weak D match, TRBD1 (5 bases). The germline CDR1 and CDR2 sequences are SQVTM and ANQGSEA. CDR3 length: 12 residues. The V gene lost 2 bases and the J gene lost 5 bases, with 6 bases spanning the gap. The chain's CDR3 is CSVERQTGELFF. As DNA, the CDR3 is TGCAGCGTTGAAAGACAGACCGGGGAGCTGTTTTTT.

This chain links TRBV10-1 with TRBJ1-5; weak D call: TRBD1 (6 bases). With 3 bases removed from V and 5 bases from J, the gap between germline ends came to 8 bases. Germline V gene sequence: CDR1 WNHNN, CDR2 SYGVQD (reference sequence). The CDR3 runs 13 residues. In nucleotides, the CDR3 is TGCGCCAGCAGTGAACAGGGTGATCAGCCCCAGCATTTT. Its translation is CASSEQGDQPQHF.